This T cell receptor (beta chain) comes out of a study of cytomegalovirus exposure and HLA in healthy donors. Worth noting for this clone: Its antigen is not known.

The study ran its PCR with 60 Vbeta and 13 Jbeta primers. As originally analysed: Later, 80 million or so unique TCR beta chains were counted in an analysis, and about 12 million of them were shared. Clones were read by immunoSEQ multiplex PCR, and TCRdb kept only the in-frame ones, dropping some. V and J calls and clone size are copied from that table; D and trimming were computed from the DNA. The data show about 140,000 clones, 77% seen once. Germline assignment: CDR1 SQVTM and CDR2 ANQGSEA. Trimming took 5 bases from V and 6 from J; bases not matched to a gene: 6. The CDR3 is 12 residues long. Regarding the study as a whole: Cytomegalovirus association was listed for about 180 TCR beta chains.

The source material was PBMCs. The chain employs TRBV29-1 and TRBJ2-7, with 8 nucleotides matching TRBD1. The sequence derives from a female donor in good health and CMV-seronegative. DNA for the CDR3: TGCAGCGTTATCAGGGGGCAGGGCGAGCAGTACTTC. Translation: CSVIRGQGEQYF.